These 21 T cell receptor beta chains were sequenced from one sample in a study of molecular identifiers for immune sequencing clone quantification. TCRdb re-analysed the PCR reads in MiXCR, keeping a single row per CDR3 protein. The table lists approximately 550,000 distinct CDR3 sequences, roughly 23% of them singletons. Material: naive CD8+ T cells from blood, with Jurkat cell RNA spiked in. As for subset: FACS-sorted CD8+CD4-CCR7+CD45RA+ naive T cells. The receptor source for this set is a human donor in good health. Some libraries in this study had Jurkat cell RNA spiked in.

In its sample, this clonotype was seen once. A much larger clone lies one base from this, so it may be a read error. V usage is TRBV4-2 and J usage is TRBJ1-3; perhaps TRBD1 as D (6 bases). The ends were cut back, 3 bases at V and 3 bases at J, with 12 bases in the middle. Germline CDR1 reads LGHNA; CDR2 reads YNFKEQ. The CDR3 is 15 residues long. The CDR3 spells CASSQGRGYGNTIYF. CDR3 sequence (DNA): TGTGCCAGCAGCCAGGGCAGGGGTTATGGAAACACCATATATTTT.

For this clonotype: With a much larger clone just one base away, this may be a read error. The V and J genes are TRBV28 and TRBJ1-2, with a tentative D call TRBD1 (6 bases). Trimming shortened V by 4 bases and J by 4 bases, and 16 bases separated the two germline ends. The CDR3 has 15 residues. Germline V gene sequence: CDR1 MDHEN, CDR2 SYDVKM. The CDR3 spells CASSSDGGPGYGYTF. CDR3 DNA: TGTGCCAGCAGTTCAGACGGGGGCCCTGGCTATGGCTACACCTTC.

With regard to this clonotype: A clone one base away is much larger, so this may be a read error. The chain employs TRBV7-9 and TRBJ1-1; D gene uncertain. The V gene lost 3 bases and the J gene lost 0 bases, with 17 bases spanning the gap. This CDR3 has 17 residues. Germline loops: CDR1 SEHNR, CDR2 FQNEAQ (reference sequence). CDR3 residues: CASSLRHEDLMNTEAFF. The CDR3 DNA reads TGTGCCAGCAGCTTGCGCCATGAGGATCTAATGAACACTGAAGCTTTCTTT.

At least ten counts were recorded for this clonotype. The V call is TRBV14, the J call TRBJ1-4, with TRBD1 identical over 9 bases. V was clipped by 0 bases and J by 6 bases; unmatched bases: 2. Germline assignment: CDR1 SGHDN and CDR2 FVKESK. The CDR3 runs 15 residues. In nucleotides, the CDR3 is TGTGCCAGCAGCCAAGACGGGACAGGGTATGAAAAACTGTTTTTT. Amino acids: CASSQDGTGYEKLFF. Complete variable domain (other parts from reference TRBV14 and TRBJ1-4): EAGVTQFPSHSVIEKGQTVTLRCDPISGHDNLYWYRRVMGKEIKFLLHFVKESKQDESGMPNNRFLAERTGGTYSTLKVQPAELEDSGVYFCASSQDGTGYEKLFFGSGTQLSVL.

This clonotype came up many times. V is TRBV4-3 and J is TRBJ2-5, with 9 bases lining up with TRBD1. CDR1 is LGHNA, CDR2 YSLEER, per germline. J lost 4 bases, V lost 4 bases, and 4 bases had no gene match. The CDR3 spans 14 residues. The CDR3 DNA is TGCGCCAGCAGCCGAGAGGACAGGGGAGAGACCCAGTACTTC. This gives the protein CASSREDRGETQYF.

This clonotype was observed a handful of times. This chain joins TRBV5-4 and TRBJ2-5; D is unresolved. V was clipped by 1 base and J by 1 base, with 11 bases between them. CDR1 and CDR2 from the germline V gene are SGHNT and YYREEE (reference sequence). CDR3 size: 15 residues. This chain's CDR3 is CASSLFVQPQETQYF. CDR3 coding DNA: TGTGCCAGCAGCTTGTTTGTACAGCCCCAAGAGACCCAGTACTTC. The full variable domain, with the rest looked up from reference TRBV5-4 and TRBJ2-5, is ETGVTQSPTHLIKTRGQQVTLRCSSQSGHNTVSWYQQALGQGPQFIFQYYREEENGRGNFPPRFSGLQFPNYSSELNVNALELDDSALYLCASSLFVQPQETQYFGPGTRLLVL.

This clonotype was counted at least ten times. The chain couples TRBV28 to TRBJ2-7; TRBD1 might be the D (5 bases). Germline lookup yields CDR1 MDHEN and CDR2 SYDVKM. This CDR3 has 15 amino acids. V was trimmed by 5 bases and J by 0 bases, leaving 14 bases between them. The DNA of the CDR3 is TGTGCCAGCAGTGTAGACAGATATAGCTCCTACGAGCAGTACTTC. Its protein product is CASSVDRYSSYEQYF. Variable domain in full (rest from reference TRBV28 and TRBJ2-7): DVKVTQSSRYLVKRTGEKVFLECVQDMDHENMFWYRQDPGLGLRLIYFSYDVKMKEKGDIPEGYSVSREKKERFSLILESASTNQTSMYLCASSVDRYSSYEQYFGPGTRLTVT.

The genes are TRBV20-1 and TRBJ2-7; 9 nucleotides agree with TRBD1. V lost 5 bases and J lost 2; bases outside the gene matches: 13. The CDR3 sequence is 16 residues long. The germline CDR1 and CDR2 sequences are DFQATT and SNEGSKA (reference sequence). The CDR3 loop is CSAGALGQGPTYEQYF. CDR3 DNA sequence: TGCAGTGCTGGGGCTTTAGGACAGGGGCCGACCTACGAGCAGTACTTC.

Turning to this clonotype: A read error may account for a junction end that differs from germline. The V call is TRBV7-6, the J call TRBJ2-3; 7 nucleotides line up with TRBD2. Germline CDR1 SGHVS, CDR2 FNYEAQ. The CDR3 runs 16 residues. CDR3: CASRSRGEGHSDTRYF. CDR3 coding DNA: TGTGCCAGCAGGTCGAGAGGGGAGGGCCATTCAGATACGCGGTATTTT.

Concerning this clonotype: A much larger clone lies one base from this, so it may be a read error. The chain recombines TRBV2 with TRBJ1-1; D might be TRBD1 (5 bases). The CDR3 has 14 residues. The germline V gene has CDR1 SNHLY and CDR2 FYNNEI. Trimming shortened V by 6 bases and J by 5 bases, and 16 bases separated the two germline ends. The DNA for the CDR3 is TGTGCCAGCAGGGGCCCGGGGGTATGGACTGAAGCTTTCTTT. Translation: CASRGPGVWTEAFF.

The V call is TRBV2, the J call TRBJ2-7; TRBD1 might be the D (5 bases). CDR1 is SNHLY, CDR2 FYNNEI, per germline. The V end was cut by 7 bases, the J end by 1 base, with 11 bases between. This CDR3 contains 13 residues. The CDR3 bases are TGTGCCAGCAAAGGGGAAGGGTCCTACGAGCAGTACTTC. Its translation: CASKGEGSYEQYF.

This clonotype was detected only once. At one end, the junction sequence differs from germline, possibly due to a read error. The chain uses TRBV4-3 and TRBJ1-1; the D is unclear. The germline CDR1 and CDR2 sequences are LGHNA and YSLEER. The CDR3 consists of 15 residues. CDR3 region: CASSQDWRMNTEASF. In DNA, the CDR3 is TGCGCCAGCAGCCAAGATTGGAGGATGAACACTGAAGCTTCCTTT.

The rearrangement links TRBV6-5 to TRBJ2-1; D remains ambiguous. Germline CDR1 reads MNHEY; CDR2 reads SVGAGI. This CDR3 is 13 amino acids long. V lost 0 bases and J 7 bases, leaving 7 bases between the germline ends. CDR3 sequence: CASSYSSRNEQFF. DNA of the CDR3: TGTGCCAGCAGTTACTCATCACGGAATGAGCAGTTCTTC.

In regard to this clonotype: Likely a read error: the CDR3 ends without its conserved phenylalanine or tryptophan. The chain employs TRBV27 and TRBJ2-3; 7 bases agree with TRBD2. Germline-derived CDR1 and CDR2 are MNHEY and SMNVEV (reference sequence). The CDR3 contains 16 residues. The trim removed 3 bases at V and 2 bases at J, leaving 8 bases unmatched. For the CDR3, the DNA is TGTGCCAGCAGTTTTGGTGGCGGGAGCTACACAGATACGCAGTATCTT. It yields the protein CASSFGGGSYTDTQYL.

This clonotype occurred many times. The chain is built from TRBV7-9 and TRBJ2-3; possibly TRBD1 for D (5 bases). V lost 4 bases and J lost 0, with 14 bases in between. This CDR3 is 16 amino acids long. The germline V gene has CDR1 SEHNR and CDR2 FQNEAQ (reference sequence). The CDR3 spells CASSSNDRSSTDTQYF. For the CDR3, the DNA is TGTGCCAGCAGCTCGAACGACAGATCTAGCACAGATACGCAGTATTTT.

There are many counts of this clonotype. The V call is TRBV7-2, the J call TRBJ1-1; 7 bases agree with TRBD1. The V gene's germline CDR1 is SGHTA and CDR2 FQGNSA. The V gene end was trimmed by 2 bases and the J gene end by 4 bases; junction bases not matched to a gene: 4. The CDR3 totals 14 residues. Here the CDR3 reads CASSLTTGITEAFF. CDR3 nucleotides: TGTGCCAGCAGCTTAACGACAGGGATCACTGAAGCTTTCTTT.

The V call is TRBV4-3, the J call TRBJ2-7; D unclear. The CDR3 contains 14 residues. The germline V and J ends were trimmed by 3 bases and 3 bases, with 12 bases remaining between them. In germline, CDR1 is LGHNA, CDR2 YSLEER. The CDR3 region has the DNA TGCGCCAGCAGCCAGGCCTCGGACGTCTACGAGCAGTACTTC. Amino acid sequence: CASSQASDVYEQYF.

This clonotype has a count of ten or more. V gene TRBV7-9 combines with J gene TRBJ2-1; 9 bases line up with TRBD2. Germline V CDR1 and CDR2: SEHNR, FQNEAQ (reference sequence). This CDR3 contains 14 residues. The V and J ends lost 7 bases and 3 bases, in that order; junction bases with no gene match: 4. The CDR3 protein is CASKVAGDYNEQFF. The CDR3 DNA is TGTGCCAGCAAGGTAGCGGGGGACTACAATGAGCAGTTCTTC.

This clonotype was detected ten times or more. The chain combines TRBV28 with TRBJ1-2; D gene uncertain. The germline gives CDR1 MDHEN, CDR2 SYDVKM. V lost 11 bases and J lost 4, with 14 bases in between. This CDR3 contains 12 residues. CDR3 coding DNA: TGTGCCCTGCGGGGAGAAACCTATGGCTACACCTTC. Amino acid sequence: CALRGETYGYTF.

This clonotype was detected many times. This sequence joins TRBV4-1 and TRBJ2-7; 11 bases are a match to TRBD1. Looked up from germline, CDR1 is MGHRA and CDR2 is YSYEKL. There are 16 residues in the CDR3. The V gene end was trimmed by 0 bases and the J gene end by 4 bases; junction bases not matched to a gene: 5. The CDR3: CASSQDPGTGGYEQYF. CDR3 bases: TGCGCCAGCAGCCAAGATCCCGGGACAGGGGGGTACGAGCAGTACTTC.

About this clonotype: With a much larger clone just one base away, this may be a read error. Since the CDR3 does not end with the conserved phenylalanine or tryptophan, this likely comes from a read error. The chain has TRBV2 and TRBJ1-5; no reliable D call. The CDR3 contains 14 residues. V lost 2 bases, J lost 7 bases, and 12 bases lay in between. Germline-derived CDR1 and CDR2 are SNHLY and FYNNEI. In DNA form, the CDR3 reads TGTGCCAGCAGTGAATTTGCGGGGTACCAGCCCCAGCATTCT. The encoded protein is CASSEFAGYQPQHS.